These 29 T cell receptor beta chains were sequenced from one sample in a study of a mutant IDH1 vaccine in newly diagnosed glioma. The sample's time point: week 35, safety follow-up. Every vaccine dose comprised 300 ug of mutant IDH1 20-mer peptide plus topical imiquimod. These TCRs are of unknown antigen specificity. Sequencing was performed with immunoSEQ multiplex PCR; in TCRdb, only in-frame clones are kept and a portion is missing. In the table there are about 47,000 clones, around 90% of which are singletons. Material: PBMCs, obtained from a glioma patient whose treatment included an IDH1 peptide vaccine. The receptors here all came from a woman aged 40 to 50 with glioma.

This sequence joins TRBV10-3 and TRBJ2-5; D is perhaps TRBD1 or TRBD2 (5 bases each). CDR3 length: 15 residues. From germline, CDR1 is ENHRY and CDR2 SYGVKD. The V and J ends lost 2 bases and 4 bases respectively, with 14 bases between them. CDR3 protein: CAISERALGPETQYF. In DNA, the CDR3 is TGTGCCATCAGTGAGCGAGCCCTGGGACCAGAGACCCAGTACTTC.

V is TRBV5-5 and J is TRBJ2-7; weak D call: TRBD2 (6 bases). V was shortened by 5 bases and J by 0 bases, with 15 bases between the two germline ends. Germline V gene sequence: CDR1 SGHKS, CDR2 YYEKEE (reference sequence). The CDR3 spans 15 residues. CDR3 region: CASSRDFPSSYEQYF. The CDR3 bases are TGTGCCAGCAGTCGGGACTTCCCGAGCTCCTACGAGCAGTACTTC.

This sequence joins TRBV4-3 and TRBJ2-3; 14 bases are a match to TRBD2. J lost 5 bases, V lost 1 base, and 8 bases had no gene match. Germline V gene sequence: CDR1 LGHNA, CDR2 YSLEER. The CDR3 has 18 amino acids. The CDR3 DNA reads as TGCGCCAGCAGCCAAGGTTCTGGACTAGCGGGGGGTTTAGATACGCAGTATTTT. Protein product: CASSQGSGLAGGLDTQYF.

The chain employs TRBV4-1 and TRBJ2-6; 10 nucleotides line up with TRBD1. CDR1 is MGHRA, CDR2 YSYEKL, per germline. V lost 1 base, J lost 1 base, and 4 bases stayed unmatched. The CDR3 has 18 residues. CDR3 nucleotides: TGCGCCAGCAGCCAAGTGACAGGGGGCGGGTCTGGGGCCAACGTCCTGACTTTC. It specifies CASSQVTGGGSGANVLTF.

Here the CDR3 DNA reads TGTGCCAGCAGCGACCCGGGGCCCTCCGTCGGCAATGAGCAGTTCTTC. Translating it yields CASSDPGPSVGNEQFF. The gene calls are TRBV9 and TRBJ2-1; D could derive from TRBD1 or TRBD2 (5 bases each). This CDR3 is built from 16 residues. Germline CDR1 reads SGDLS; CDR2 reads YYNGEE. V lost 3 bases and J 6 bases, leaving 19 bases between the germline ends. The full variable domain, completed using reference TRBV9 and TRBJ2-1, is DSGVTQTPKHLITATGQRVTLRCSPRSGDLSVYWYQQSLDQGLQFLIQYYNGEERAKGNILERFSAQQFPDLHSELNLSSLELGDSALYFCASSDPGPSVGNEQFFGPGTRLTVL.

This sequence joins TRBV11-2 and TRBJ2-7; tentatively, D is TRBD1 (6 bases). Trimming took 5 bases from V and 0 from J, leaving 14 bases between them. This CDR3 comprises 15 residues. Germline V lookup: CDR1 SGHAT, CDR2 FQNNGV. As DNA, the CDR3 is TGTGCCAGCAGCGGGGGCGCACAAGCCTCCTACGAGCAGTACTTC. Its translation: CASSGGAQASYEQYF.

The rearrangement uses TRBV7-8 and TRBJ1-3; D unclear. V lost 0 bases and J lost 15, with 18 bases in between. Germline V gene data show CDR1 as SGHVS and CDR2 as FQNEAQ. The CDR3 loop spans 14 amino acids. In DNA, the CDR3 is TGTGCCAGCAGCTTAGCCGGACCGCGGCAGGCTGCATATTTT. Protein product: CASSLAGPRQAAYF. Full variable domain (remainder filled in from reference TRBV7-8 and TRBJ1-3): GAGVSQSPRYKVAKRGQDVALRCDPISGHVSLFWYQQALGQGPEFLTYFQNEAQLDKSGLPSDRFFAERPEGSVSTLKIQRTQQEDSAVYLCASSLAGPRQAAYFGEGSWLTVV.

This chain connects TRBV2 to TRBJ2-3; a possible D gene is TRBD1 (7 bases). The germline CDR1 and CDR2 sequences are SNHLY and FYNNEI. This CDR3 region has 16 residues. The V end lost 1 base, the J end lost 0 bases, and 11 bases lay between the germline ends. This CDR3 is CASSEGQGGSTDTQYF. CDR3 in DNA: TGTGCCAGCAGTGAAGGGCAGGGGGGAAGCACAGATACGCAGTATTTT. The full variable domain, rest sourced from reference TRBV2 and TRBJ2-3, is EPEVTQTPSHQVTQMGQEVILRCVPISNHLYFYWYRQILGQKVEFLVSFYNNEISEKSEIFDDQFSVERPDGSNFTLKIRSTKLEDSAMYFCASSEGQGGSTDTQYFGPGTRLTVL.

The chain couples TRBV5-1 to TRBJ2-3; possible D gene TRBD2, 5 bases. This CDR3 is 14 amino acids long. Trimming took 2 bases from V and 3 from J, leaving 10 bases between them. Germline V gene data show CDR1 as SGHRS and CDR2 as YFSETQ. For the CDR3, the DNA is TGCGCCAGCAGCTTAGCAAGCGGAACAGATACGCAGTATTTT. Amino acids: CASSLASGTDTQYF.

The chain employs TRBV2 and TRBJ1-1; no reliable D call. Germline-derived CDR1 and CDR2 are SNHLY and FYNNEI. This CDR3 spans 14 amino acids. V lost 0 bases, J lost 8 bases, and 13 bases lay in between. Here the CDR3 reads CASSEAIPPMEAFF. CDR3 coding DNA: TGTGCCAGCAGTGAAGCGATCCCCCCAATGGAAGCTTTCTTT.

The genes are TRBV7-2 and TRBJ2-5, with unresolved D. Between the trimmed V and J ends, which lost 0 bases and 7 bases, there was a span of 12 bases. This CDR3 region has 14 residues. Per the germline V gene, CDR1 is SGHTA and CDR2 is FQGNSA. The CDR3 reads CASSLAVEKGTQYF. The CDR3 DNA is TGTGCCAGCAGCTTAGCTGTGGAGAAGGGGACCCAGTACTTC.

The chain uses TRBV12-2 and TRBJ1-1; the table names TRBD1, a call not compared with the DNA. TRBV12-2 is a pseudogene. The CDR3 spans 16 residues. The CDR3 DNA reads TGTGCAAGTCGCTTAGAAGAGGACAGGAAGAACACTGAAGCTTTCTTT. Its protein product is CASRLEEDRKNTEAFF.

CDR3 nucleotide sequence: TGTGCCAGCAGACCCGACAGCAGCAATCAGCCCCAGCATTTT. Encoded protein: CASRPDSSNQPQHF. The chain couples TRBV6-5 to TRBJ1-5; a weak D match, TRBD1 (5 bases). Germline CDR1 is MNHEY and CDR2 is SVGAGI. This CDR3 comprises 14 residues. Trimming took 6 bases from V and 1 from J, leaving 10 bases between them.

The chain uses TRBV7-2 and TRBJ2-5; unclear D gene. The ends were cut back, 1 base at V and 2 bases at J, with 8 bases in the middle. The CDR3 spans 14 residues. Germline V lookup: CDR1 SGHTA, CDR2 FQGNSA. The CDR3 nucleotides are TGTGCCAGCAGCTTAGGCGGCCCGCAAGAGACCCAGTACTTC. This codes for CASSLGGPQETQYF.

The CDR3 protein is CASSPSGGSYEQYF. The CDR3 bases are TGTGCCAGTAGTCCCTCCGGCGGTTCCTACGAGCAGTACTTC. This rearrangement joins TRBV19 to TRBJ2-7; D unclear. The CDR3 loop spans 14 amino acids. Looked up from germline, CDR1 is LNHDA and CDR2 is SQIVND (reference sequence). Trimming pared 5 bases from V and 1 base from J, leaving 12 bases between.

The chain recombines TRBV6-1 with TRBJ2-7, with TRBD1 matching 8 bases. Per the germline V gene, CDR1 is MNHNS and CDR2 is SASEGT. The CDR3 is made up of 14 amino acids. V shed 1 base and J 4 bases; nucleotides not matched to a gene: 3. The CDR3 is CASSEGRGPYEQYF. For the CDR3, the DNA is TGTGCCAGCAGTGAAGGCAGGGGGCCTTACGAGCAGTACTTC.

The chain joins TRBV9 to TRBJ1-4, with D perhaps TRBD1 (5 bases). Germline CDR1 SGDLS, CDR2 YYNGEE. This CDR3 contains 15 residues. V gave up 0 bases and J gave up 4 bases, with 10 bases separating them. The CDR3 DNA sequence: TGTGCCAGCAGCGTAGATAGACAGCTTAATGAAAAACTGTTTTTT. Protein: CASSVDRQLNEKLFF.

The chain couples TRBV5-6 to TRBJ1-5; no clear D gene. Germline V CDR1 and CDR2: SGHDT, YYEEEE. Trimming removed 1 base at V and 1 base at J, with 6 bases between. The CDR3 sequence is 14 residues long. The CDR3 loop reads CASSLQGSNQPQHF. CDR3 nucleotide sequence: TGTGCCAGCAGCTTGCAAGGGAGCAATCAGCCCCAGCATTTT.

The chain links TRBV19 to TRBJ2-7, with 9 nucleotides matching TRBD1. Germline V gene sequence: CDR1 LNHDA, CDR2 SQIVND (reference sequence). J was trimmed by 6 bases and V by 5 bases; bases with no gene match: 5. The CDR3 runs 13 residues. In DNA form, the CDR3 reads TGTGCCAGTAGTCGAGCGGACAGGGGCGAGCAGTACTTC. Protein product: CASSRADRGEQYF.

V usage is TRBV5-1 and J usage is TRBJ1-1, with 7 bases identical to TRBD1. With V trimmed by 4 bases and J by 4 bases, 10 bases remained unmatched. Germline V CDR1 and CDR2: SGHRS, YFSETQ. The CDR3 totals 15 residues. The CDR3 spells CASSPQQGSVTEAFF. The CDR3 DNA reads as TGCGCCAGCAGCCCCCAACAGGGGAGTGTCACTGAAGCTTTCTTT. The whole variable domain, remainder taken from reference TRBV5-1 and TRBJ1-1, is KAGVTQTPRYLIKTRGQQVTLSCSPISGHRSVSWYQQTPGQGLQFLFEYFSETQRNKGNFPGRFSGRQFSNSRSEMNVSTLELGDSALYLCASSPQQGSVTEAFFGQGTRLTVV.

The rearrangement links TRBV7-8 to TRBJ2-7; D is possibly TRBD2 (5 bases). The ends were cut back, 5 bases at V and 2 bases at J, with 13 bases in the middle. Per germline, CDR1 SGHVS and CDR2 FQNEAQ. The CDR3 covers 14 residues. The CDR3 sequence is CASSDRAVPYEQYF. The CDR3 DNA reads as TGTGCCAGCAGCGACCGAGCGGTACCCTACGAGCAGTACTTC.

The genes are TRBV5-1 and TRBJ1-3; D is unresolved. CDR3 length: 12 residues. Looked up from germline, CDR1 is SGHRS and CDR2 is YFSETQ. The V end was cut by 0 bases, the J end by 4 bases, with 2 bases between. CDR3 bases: TGCGCCAGCAGCTTGGAGGGAAACACCATATATTTT. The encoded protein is CASSLEGNTIYF.

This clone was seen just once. DNA for the CDR3: TGCGCCAGCAGCTTGCCGGCGGATCGCCAAGAGACCCAGTACTTC. This encodes CASSLPADRQETQYF. V and J are TRBV5-1 and TRBJ2-5; D is ambiguous. The V end lost 1 base, the J end lost 1 base, and 11 bases lay between the germline ends. Germline CDR1 reads SGHRS; CDR2 reads YFSETQ. This CDR3 is 15 amino acids long. Using reference TRBV5-1 and TRBJ2-5 for the parts outside the CDR3, the full variable domain is KAGVTQTPRYLIKTRGQQVTLSCSPISGHRSVSWYQQTPGQGLQFLFEYFSETQRNKGNFPGRFSGRQFSNSRSEMNVSTLELGDSALYLCASSLPADRQETQYFGPGTRLLVL.

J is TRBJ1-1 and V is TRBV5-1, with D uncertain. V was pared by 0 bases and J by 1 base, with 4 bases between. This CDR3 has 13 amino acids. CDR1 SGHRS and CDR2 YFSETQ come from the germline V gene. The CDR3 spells CASSLETNTEAFF. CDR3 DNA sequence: TGCGCCAGCAGCTTGGAGACGAACACTGAAGCTTTCTTT.

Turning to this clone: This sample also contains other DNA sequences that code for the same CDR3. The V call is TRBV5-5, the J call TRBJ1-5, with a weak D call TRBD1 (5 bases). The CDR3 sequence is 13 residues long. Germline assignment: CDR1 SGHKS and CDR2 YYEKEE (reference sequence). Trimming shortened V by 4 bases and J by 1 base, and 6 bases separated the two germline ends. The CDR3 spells CASSRDSNQPQHF. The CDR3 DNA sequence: TGTGCCAGCAGCCGGGACAGCAATCAGCCCCAGCATTTT.

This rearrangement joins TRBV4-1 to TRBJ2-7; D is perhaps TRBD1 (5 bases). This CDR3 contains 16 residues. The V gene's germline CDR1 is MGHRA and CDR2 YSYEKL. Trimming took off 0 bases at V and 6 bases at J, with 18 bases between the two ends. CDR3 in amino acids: CASSQDQGRTPSEQYF. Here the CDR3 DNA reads TGCGCCAGCAGCCAAGATCAGGGCAGGACGCCTAGCGAGCAGTACTTC.

This chain's CDR3 is CASSLLLRVNYGYTF. CDR3 bases: TGTGCCAGCAGTCTCCTTCTACGGGTTAACTATGGCTACACCTTC. The chain combines TRBV2 with TRBJ1-2, with unresolved D. The CDR3 consists of 15 residues. V was trimmed by 5 bases and J by 1 base, leaving 14 bases between them. CDR1 SNHLY and CDR2 FYNNEI come from the germline V gene.

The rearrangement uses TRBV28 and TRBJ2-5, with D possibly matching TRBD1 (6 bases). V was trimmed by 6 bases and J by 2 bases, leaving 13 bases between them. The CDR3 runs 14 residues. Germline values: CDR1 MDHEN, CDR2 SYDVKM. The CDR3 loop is CASSPGTTQETQYF. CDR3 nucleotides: TGTGCCAGCAGCCCCGGGACAACTCAAGAGACCCAGTACTTC.

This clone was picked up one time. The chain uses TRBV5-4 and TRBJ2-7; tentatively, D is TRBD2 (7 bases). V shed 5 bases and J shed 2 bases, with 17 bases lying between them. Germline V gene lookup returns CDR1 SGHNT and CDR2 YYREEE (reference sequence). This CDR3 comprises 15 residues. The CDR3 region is CASSKQGGDPYEQYF. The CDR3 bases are TGTGCCAGCAGTAAACAGGGAGGGGATCCCTACGAGCAGTACTTC. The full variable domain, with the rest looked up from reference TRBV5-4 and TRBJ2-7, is ETGVTQSPTHLIKTRGQQVTLRCSSQSGHNTVSWYQQALGQGPQFIFQYYREEENGRGNFPPRFSGLQFPNYSSELNVNALELDDSALYLCASSKQGGDPYEQYFGPGTRLTVT.